The clone carrying this T cell receptor beta chain was counted many times. The entry originates in a study of T-cell reconstitution after alpha-beta-depleted transplantation in children. This sample's TCRbeta library carried unique molecular identifier barcodes. TCRdb analysed the PCR reads with MiXCR anew, one entry per CDR3 protein. The repertoire includes about 240,000 distinct CDR3 sequences, around 11% of them detected once, and 2% to 3% sits in the top ten. The input for sequencing was PBMCs from the stem cell graft donor, taken from the stem cell graft. The receptor was derived from a human donor who donated a stem cell graft to a child with acute lymphoblastic leukemia.

The CDR3 here is CASSPGSQAYEQYF. The DNA of the CDR3 is TGTGCCAGCAGCCCCGGTTCTCAGGCCTACGAGCAGTACTTC. The rearrangement links TRBV6-1 to TRBJ2-7, with D unresolved. The CDR3 is made up of 14 amino acids. V was clipped by 6 bases and J by 2 bases, with 14 bases between them. CDR1 is MNHNS, CDR2 SASEGT, per germline.